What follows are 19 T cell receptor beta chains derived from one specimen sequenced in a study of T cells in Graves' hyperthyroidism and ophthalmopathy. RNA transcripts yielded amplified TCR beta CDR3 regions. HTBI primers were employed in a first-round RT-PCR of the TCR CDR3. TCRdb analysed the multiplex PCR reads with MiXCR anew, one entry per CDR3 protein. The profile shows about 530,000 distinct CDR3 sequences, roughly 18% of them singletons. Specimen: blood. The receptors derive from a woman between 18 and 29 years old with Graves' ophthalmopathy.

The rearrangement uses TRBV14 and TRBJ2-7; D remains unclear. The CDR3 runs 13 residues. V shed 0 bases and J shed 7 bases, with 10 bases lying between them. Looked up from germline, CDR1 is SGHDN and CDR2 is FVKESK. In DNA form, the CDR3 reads TGTGCCAGCAGCCAAGAACAGAGCATGGAGCAGTACTTC. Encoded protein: CASSQEQSMEQYF.

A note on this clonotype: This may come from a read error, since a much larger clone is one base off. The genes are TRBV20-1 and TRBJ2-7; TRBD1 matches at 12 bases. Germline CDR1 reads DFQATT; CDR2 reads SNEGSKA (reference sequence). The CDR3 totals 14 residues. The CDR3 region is CSATGQGATYGQYF. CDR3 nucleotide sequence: TGCAGTGCAACGGGACAGGGGGCGACCTACGGGCAGTACTTC.

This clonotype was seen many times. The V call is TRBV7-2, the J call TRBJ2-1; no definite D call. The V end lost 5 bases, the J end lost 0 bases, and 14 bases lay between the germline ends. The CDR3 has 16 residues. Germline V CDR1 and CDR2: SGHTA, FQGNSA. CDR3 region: CASSVPFGISYNEQFF. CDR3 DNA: TGTGCCAGCAGCGTACCCTTCGGAATCTCCTACAATGAGCAGTTCTTC.

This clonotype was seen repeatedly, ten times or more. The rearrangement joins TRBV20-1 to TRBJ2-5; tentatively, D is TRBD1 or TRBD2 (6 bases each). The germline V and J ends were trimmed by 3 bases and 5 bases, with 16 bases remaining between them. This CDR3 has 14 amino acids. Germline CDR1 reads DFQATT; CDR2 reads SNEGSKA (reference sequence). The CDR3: CSASSTGAEETQYF. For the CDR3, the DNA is TGCAGTGCTAGCTCTACGGGGGCCGAGGAGACCCAGTACTTC.

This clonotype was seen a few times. The CDR3 region has the DNA TGTGCCAGCAGCCCCAGGGACAACATGAACACTGAAGCTTTCTTT. It translates to CASSPRDNMNTEAFF. The V gene is TRBV5-8, the J gene TRBJ1-1; weak D call: TRBD1 (6 bases). The CDR3 is 15 residues long. Germline-derived CDR1 and CDR2 are SGHTS and YDEGEE. Trimming cost V 4 bases and J 0 bases, with 13 bases left between them.

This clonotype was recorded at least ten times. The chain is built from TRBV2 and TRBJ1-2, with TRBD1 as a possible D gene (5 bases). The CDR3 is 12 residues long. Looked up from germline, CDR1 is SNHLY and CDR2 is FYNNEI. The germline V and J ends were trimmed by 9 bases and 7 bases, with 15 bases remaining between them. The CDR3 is CASRPTVPGYTF. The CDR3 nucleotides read TGTGCCAGTCGACCGACAGTTCCTGGCTACACCTTC.

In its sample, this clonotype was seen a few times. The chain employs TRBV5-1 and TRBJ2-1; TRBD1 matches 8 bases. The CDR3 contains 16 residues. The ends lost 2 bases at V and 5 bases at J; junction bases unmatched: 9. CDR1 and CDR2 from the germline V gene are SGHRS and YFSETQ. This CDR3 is CASSFSWTGMNNEQFF. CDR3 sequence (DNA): TGCGCCAGCAGCTTTTCATGGACAGGGATGAACAATGAGCAGTTCTTC. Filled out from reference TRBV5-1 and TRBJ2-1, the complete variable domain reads KAGVTQTPRYLIKTRGQQVTLSCSPISGHRSVSWYQQTPGQGLQFLFEYFSETQRNKGNFPGRFSGRQFSNSRSEMNVSTLELGDSALYLCASSFSWTGMNNEQFFGPGTRLTVL.

The CDR3: CASKPGGGEHGGELFF. CDR3 sequence (DNA): TGTGCCAGCAAACCGGGTGGCGGCGAACACGGCGGGGAGCTGTTTTTT. V and J are TRBV5-5 and TRBJ2-2; D is ambiguous. The ends were cut back, 6 bases at V and 7 bases at J, with 22 bases in the middle. Germline values: CDR1 SGHKS, CDR2 YYEKEE (reference sequence). This CDR3 comprises 16 residues.

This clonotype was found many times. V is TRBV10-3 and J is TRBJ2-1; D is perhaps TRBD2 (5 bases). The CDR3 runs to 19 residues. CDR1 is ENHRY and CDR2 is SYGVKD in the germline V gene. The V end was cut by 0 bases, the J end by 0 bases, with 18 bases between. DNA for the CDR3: TGTGCCATCAGTGAGTCGAGCGGCCCCCAGGTTCGCTCCTACAATGAGCAGTTCTTC. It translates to CAISESSGPQVRSYNEQFF.

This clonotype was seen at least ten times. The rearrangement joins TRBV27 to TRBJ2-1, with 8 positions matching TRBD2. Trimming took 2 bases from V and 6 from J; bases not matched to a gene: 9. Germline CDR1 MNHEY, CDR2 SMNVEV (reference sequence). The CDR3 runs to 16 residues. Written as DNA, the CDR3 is TGTGCCAGCAGTTTAAGCGGGACTAGAATTCCCAATGAGCAGTTCTTC. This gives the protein CASSLSGTRIPNEQFF.

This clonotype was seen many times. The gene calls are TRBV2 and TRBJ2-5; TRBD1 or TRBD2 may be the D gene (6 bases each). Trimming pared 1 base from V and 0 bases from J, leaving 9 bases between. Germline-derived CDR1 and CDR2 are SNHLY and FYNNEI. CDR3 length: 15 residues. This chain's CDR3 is CASSEGGAYQETQYF. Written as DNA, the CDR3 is TGTGCCAGCAGTGAAGGGGGGGCTTACCAAGAGACCCAGTACTTC.

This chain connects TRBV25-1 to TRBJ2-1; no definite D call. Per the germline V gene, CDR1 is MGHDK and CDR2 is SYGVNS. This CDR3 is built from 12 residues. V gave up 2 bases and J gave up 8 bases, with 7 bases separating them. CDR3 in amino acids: CASSEITHEQFF. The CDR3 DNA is TGTGCCAGCAGTGAAATAACCCATGAGCAGTTCTTC.

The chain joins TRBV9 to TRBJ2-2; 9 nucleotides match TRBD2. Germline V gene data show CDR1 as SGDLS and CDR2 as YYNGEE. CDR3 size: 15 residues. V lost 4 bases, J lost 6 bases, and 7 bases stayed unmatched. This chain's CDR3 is CASSPNSGRPGELFF. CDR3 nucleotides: TGTGCCAGCAGCCCGAATAGCGGGAGACCCGGGGAGCTGTTTTTT.

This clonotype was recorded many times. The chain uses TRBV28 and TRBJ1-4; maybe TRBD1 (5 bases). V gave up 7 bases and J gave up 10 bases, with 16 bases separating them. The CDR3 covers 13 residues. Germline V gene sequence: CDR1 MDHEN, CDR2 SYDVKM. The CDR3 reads CASKKAGGGKLFF. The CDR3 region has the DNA TGTGCCAGCAAGAAGGCCGGTGGGGGAAAACTGTTTTTT.

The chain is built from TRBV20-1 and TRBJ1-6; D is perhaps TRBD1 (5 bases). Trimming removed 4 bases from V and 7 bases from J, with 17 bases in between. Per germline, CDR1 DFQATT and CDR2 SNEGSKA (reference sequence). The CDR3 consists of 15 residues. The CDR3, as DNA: TGCAGTGCTACCACGTCGGTGAGGGGAAATTCACCCCTCCACTTT. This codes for CSATTSVRGNSPLHF.

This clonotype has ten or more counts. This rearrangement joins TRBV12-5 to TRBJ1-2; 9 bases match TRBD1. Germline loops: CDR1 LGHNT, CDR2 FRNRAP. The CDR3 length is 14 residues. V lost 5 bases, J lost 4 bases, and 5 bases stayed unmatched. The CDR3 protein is CASGPTGGGYGYTF. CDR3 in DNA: TGTGCTAGTGGTCCAACAGGGGGCGGCTATGGCTACACCTTC.

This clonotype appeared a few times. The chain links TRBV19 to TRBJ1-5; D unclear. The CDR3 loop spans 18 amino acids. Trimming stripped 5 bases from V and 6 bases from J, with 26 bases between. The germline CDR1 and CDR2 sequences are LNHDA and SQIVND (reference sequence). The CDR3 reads CASSPYPRLEWGGQPQHF. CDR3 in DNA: TGTGCCAGTAGTCCTTACCCCCGACTTGAATGGGGAGGTCAGCCCCAGCATTTT. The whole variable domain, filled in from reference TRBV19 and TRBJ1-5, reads DGGITQSPKYLFRKEGQNVTLSCEQNLNHDAMYWYRQDPGQGLRLIYYSQIVNDFQKGDIAEGYSVSREKKESFPLTVTSAQKNPTAFYLCASSPYPRLEWGGQPQHFGDGTRLSIL.

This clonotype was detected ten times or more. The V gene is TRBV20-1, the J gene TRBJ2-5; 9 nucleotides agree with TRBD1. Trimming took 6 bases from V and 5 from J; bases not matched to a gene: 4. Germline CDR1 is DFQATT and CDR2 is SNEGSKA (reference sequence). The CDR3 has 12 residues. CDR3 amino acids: CSAPGQGETQYF. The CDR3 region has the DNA TGCAGTGCCCCCGGACAGGGGGAGACCCAGTACTTC.

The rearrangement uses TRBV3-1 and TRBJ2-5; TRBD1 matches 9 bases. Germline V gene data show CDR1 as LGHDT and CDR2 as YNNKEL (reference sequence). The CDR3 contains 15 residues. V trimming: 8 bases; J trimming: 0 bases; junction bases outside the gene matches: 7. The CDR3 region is CASGTGTGYQETQYF. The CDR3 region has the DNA TGTGCCAGCGGGACAGGGACAGGGTACCAAGAGACCCAGTACTTC.